This TCR beta chain was recorded in a study of cytomegalovirus exposure and HLA in healthy donors. Regarding the study as a whole: Cytomegalovirus association was listed for about 150 TCR beta chains. In an earlier analysis, about 90% or about 30%: the productive usage of most TCR beta V segments. Later on, an analysis tied about 17,000 TCR beta sequences to HLA alleles at 0.05 false discovery rate.

As for this clone: Antigen: not known.

Germline V gene data show CDR1 as SQVTM and CDR2 as ANQGSEA. V lost 6 bases and J lost 0, with 11 bases in between. The CDR3 consists of 14 residues. A multiplex PCR was run with 60 Vbeta primers and 13 Jbeta primers. How the authors handled the data: Roughly 81 million unique TCR beta chains, about 12 million shared, were counted in a later analysis. The data were produced by immunoSEQ multiplex PCR, yet TCRdb's version contains in-frame clones alone and is incomplete. V, J and clone size reflect that table, while D and trimming were determined from the DNA. The specimen's table records 50,000 to 70,000 clones.

Sequenced input: PBMCs. The chain uses TRBV29-1 and TRBJ1-4; possible D gene TRBD1, 5 bases. The source of this sequence is a woman aged 18 to 35 in good health and CMV-seronegative. In DNA form, the CDR3 reads TGCAGCGTCCCAGGGCTAGCAACTAATGAAAAACTGTTTTTT. This encodes CSVPGLATNEKLFF.